Listed here are 29 T cell receptor beta chains from one sample, sequenced in a study of cytomegalovirus exposure and HLA in healthy donors (dated by TCRdb to 2017 to 2019). Library construction relied on the immunoSEQ multiplex PCR assay. The clones in this table, taken by TCRdb from immuneACCESS, are in-frame only. Not every clone is retained; where verified, under half of the shortfall comes from an unresolved V gene, and the cause of the rest is unknown. For this sample there are some 150,000 clones; around 84% appear just once. Jointly, the top ten make up around 2.1% of the sample. Sequenced sample: PBMCs. The receptor set was obtained from a human donor in good health.

The chain has TRBV18 and TRBJ2-7; D gene unclear. Trimming removed 5 bases at V and 4 bases at J, with 6 bases between. The CDR3 contains 11 residues. Germline lookup yields CDR1 KGHSH and CDR2 LQKENI. The CDR3 protein is CASSEDYEQYF. CDR3 in DNA: TGTGCCAGCTCAGAGGATTACGAGCAGTACTTC. The entire variable domain, with the rest obtained from reference TRBV18 and TRBJ2-7, is as follows: NAGVMQNPRHLVRRRGQEARLRCSPMKGHSHVYWYRQLPEEGLKFMVYLQKENIIDESGMPKERFSAEFPKEGPSILRIQQVVRGDSAAYFCASSEDYEQYFGPGTRLTVT.

The V call is TRBV7-6, the J call TRBJ2-4, with unresolved D. V shed 5 bases and J shed 8 bases, with 13 bases lying between them. Germline assignment: CDR1 SGHVS and CDR2 FNYEAQ. The CDR3 is made up of 13 amino acids. The CDR3 loop reads CASSLTEIDIQYF. DNA for the CDR3: TGTGCCAGCAGCCTTACGGAGATTGACATTCAGTACTTC.

This clone has more than one count but fewer than ten. This chain connects TRBV2 to TRBJ1-2; D might be TRBD1 (6 bases). Germline CDR1 SNHLY, CDR2 FYNNEI. V dropped 4 bases and J dropped 7 bases, with 25 bases sitting between them. CDR3 length: 17 residues. CDR3 residues: CASSGGPLTGLSRGYTF. In nucleotides, the CDR3 is TGTGCCAGCAGTGGCGGACCCCTGACAGGCCTTTCGCGTGGCTACACCTTC.

V gene TRBV6-6 combines with J gene TRBJ1-1; D is unresolved. The CDR3 runs to 10 residues. The germline CDR1 and CDR2 sequences are MNHNY and SVGAGI (reference sequence). V was pared by 0 bases and J by 12 bases, with 5 bases between. CDR3 amino acids: CASSYSESFF. Here the CDR3 DNA reads TGTGCCAGCAGTTACTCCGAGTCTTTCTTT.

In DNA, the CDR3 is TGTGCCACCAGCAGCCGGGACAGGGGGTTAGGAGAGACCCAGTACTTC. This gives the protein CATSSRDRGLGETQYF. The V gene is TRBV15, the J gene TRBJ2-5; 11 bases are shared with TRBD1. This CDR3 is built from 16 residues. V dropped 3 bases and J dropped 4; count of bases not matched to a gene: 7. Germline CDR1 and CDR2: LNHNV and YYDKDF (reference sequence).

The chain links TRBV10-2 to TRBJ2-3, with 7 positions matching TRBD2. The V and J ends lost 3 bases and 0 bases, in that order; junction bases with no gene match: 6. Per germline, CDR1 WSHSY and CDR2 SAAADI. This CDR3 spans 16 amino acids. CDR3 sequence: CASSDRLADSTDTQYF. CDR3 in DNA: TGCGCCAGCAGTGATAGGCTAGCGGACAGCACAGATACGCAGTATTTT.

The V call is TRBV6-6, the J call TRBJ2-7; D is perhaps TRBD1 (5 bases). Germline V gene sequence: CDR1 MNHNY, CDR2 SVGAGI (reference sequence). V was cut by 2 bases and J by 1 base, with 12 bases left in between. The CDR3 is 15 amino acids. CDR3 nucleotide sequence: TGTGCCAGCAGTTACGGCGGACAACAGTCCTACGAGCAGTACTTC. Protein sequence: CASSYGGQQSYEQYF.

V and J are TRBV29-1 and TRBJ2-3; TRBD1 aligns across 9 bases. This CDR3 is built from 13 residues. Germline V lookup: CDR1 SQVTM, CDR2 ANQGSEA. The trim removed 4 bases at V and 3 bases at J, leaving 2 bases unmatched. DNA of the CDR3: TGCAGCGTTGGGACAGGGGTAACAGATACGCAGTATTTT. Its protein is CSVGTGVTDTQYF.

The chain combines TRBV11-2 with TRBJ1-2, with TRBD1 matching over 7 bases. The junction had 15 bases not matched to a gene; V was cut back by 6 bases and J by 2 bases. The CDR3 is made up of 17 amino acids. Germline lookup yields CDR1 SGHAT and CDR2 FQNNGV. CDR3 nucleotide sequence: TGTGCCAGCAGGAGGATCGGCCAGAGGGACAGCAACTATGGCTACACCTTC. It encodes CASRRIGQRDSNYGYTF.

The chain links TRBV27 to TRBJ2-7, with unresolved D. The CDR3 spans 16 residues. V dropped 5 bases and J dropped 0 bases, with 17 bases sitting between them. Per the germline V gene, CDR1 is MNHEY and CDR2 is SMNVEV (reference sequence). DNA of the CDR3: TGTGCCAGCAGTACTTTTATCCGATCAAGCTCCTACGAGCAGTACTTC. This sequence encodes CASSTFIRSSSYEQYF.

The gene calls are TRBV6-5 and TRBJ1-2; TRBD1 matches at 11 bases. V gave up 6 bases and J gave up 7 bases; unmatched junction bases: 7. CDR1 and CDR2 from the germline V gene are MNHEY and SVGAGI. The CDR3 spans 14 residues. CDR3 in DNA: TGTGCCAGCAGCCCGGACAGGGGGCCTGGTGGCTACACCTTC. This translates into CASSPDRGPGGYTF.

CDR3 sequence: CASSGTTYEQYF. CDR3 coding DNA: TGTGCCAGTTCCGGGACAACCTACGAGCAGTACTTC. This chain uses TRBV28 with TRBJ2-7, with D perhaps TRBD1 (6 bases). V lost 9 bases and J 2 bases, leaving 11 bases between the germline ends. Germline lookup yields CDR1 MDHEN and CDR2 SYDVKM. The CDR3 sequence is 12 residues long. Combining the CDR3 with reference TRBV28 and TRBJ2-7 gives the whole variable domain DVKVTQSSRYLVKRTGEKVFLECVQDMDHENMFWYRQDPGLGLRLIYFSYDVKMKEKGDIPEGYSVSREKKERFSLILESASTNQTSMYLCASSGTTYEQYFGPGTRLTVT.

The rearrangement links TRBV5-1 to TRBJ1-2, with D unresolved. Trimming stripped 2 bases from V and 3 bases from J, with 14 bases between. This CDR3 contains 15 residues. Germline CDR1 and CDR2: SGHRS and YFSETQ. The CDR3 region is CASSFGSSSDYGYTF. The DNA for the CDR3 is TGCGCCAGCAGCTTCGGGAGTTCTAGCGACTATGGCTACACCTTC.

This clone has just a few counts. The gene calls are TRBV7-9 and TRBJ1-2, with 10 nucleotides matching TRBD1. V trimming: 0 bases; J trimming: 5 bases; junction bases outside the gene matches: 3. The CDR3 length is 15 residues. CDR1 SEHNR and CDR2 FQNEAQ come from the germline V gene (reference sequence). CDR3 in DNA: TGTGCCAGCAGCTTAGCGGACAGGGGGATTTATGGCTACACCTTC. Residues: CASSLADRGIYGYTF.

The J gene is TRBJ1-6, the V gene TRBV5-1, with 8 bases that match TRBD1. Germline assignment: CDR1 SGHRS and CDR2 YFSETQ. Trimming at V came to 4 bases and at J to 1 base, leaving 13 bases not matched to a gene. The CDR3 has 19 residues. DNA for the CDR3: TGCGCCAGCAGCCCAAACAACATACAGGGGGAATCCTATAATTCACCCCTCCACTTT. Amino acid sequence: CASSPNNIQGESYNSPLHF.

This clone was counted once. This chain uses TRBV7-8 with TRBJ2-1; a weak D match, TRBD2 (6 bases). The V end was cut by 5 bases, the J end by 1 base, with 9 bases between. The CDR3 contains 14 residues. Germline V gives CDR1 SGHVS, CDR2 FQNEAQ. The CDR3 coding sequence is TGTGCCAGCAGCCGGGGGAGTTCCTACAATGAGCAGTTCTTC. Its protein is CASSRGSSYNEQFF.

The chain recombines TRBV28 with TRBJ2-1, with D possibly matching TRBD1 (6 bases). Deletions cut 7 bases from V and 0 bases from J, with 16 bases between. CDR3 size: 16 residues. Germline values: CDR1 MDHEN, CDR2 SYDVKM. CDR3 DNA sequence: TGTGCCAGCATCGGCAGGGGAAAGAGCTCCTACAATGAGCAGTTCTTC. This encodes CASIGRGKSSYNEQFF.

In DNA form, the CDR3 reads TGTGCCAGCAGTTTATCGTCAGGGGGCGGTGAGCAGTACTTC. Translating gives CASSLSSGGGEQYF. This chain uses TRBV27 with TRBJ2-7, with TRBD1 identical over 8 bases. J gave up 7 bases and V 0 bases, and 5 bases lay outside the gene matches. CDR3 size: 14 residues. Germline values: CDR1 MNHEY, CDR2 SMNVEV (reference sequence).

The V and J genes are TRBV5-6 and TRBJ1-5; 8 nucleotides line up with TRBD1. The CDR3 is made up of 15 amino acids. Germline V gives CDR1 SGHDT, CDR2 YYEEEE. Unmatched junction bases numbered 5, after V lost 4 bases and J lost 2 bases. The CDR3 sequence: CASSRDRGGNQPQHF. The CDR3 DNA reads TGTGCCAGCAGCCGCGACAGGGGAGGCAATCAGCCCCAGCATTTT.

As DNA, the CDR3 is TGCGCCAGCAGCATAGGGGGTGGGACTGAAGCTTTCTTT. It codes for CASSIGGGTEAFF. The chain combines TRBV5-1 with TRBJ1-1, with TRBD1 as a possible D gene (6 bases). The length of the CDR3 is 13 residues. Germline CDR1 reads SGHRS; CDR2 reads YFSETQ. V lost 4 bases, J lost 5 bases, and 12 bases lay in between.

The chain carries TRBV4-3 and TRBJ1-1, with D tentatively TRBD1 (5 bases). V lost 3 bases and J 0 bases, leaving 14 bases between the germline ends. From germline, CDR1 is LGHNA and CDR2 YSLEER. CDR3 size: 16 residues. CDR3 sequence (DNA): TGCGCCAGCAGCCATCAGGTTGGGACTGTGAACACTGAAGCTTTCTTT. Its translation: CASSHQVGTVNTEAFF.

This clone has a single count. V and J are TRBV7-2 and TRBJ2-2, with 7 bases lining up with TRBD1. Unmatched junction bases numbered 4, after V lost 5 bases and J lost 1 base. The CDR3 consists of 15 residues. Germline V gene sequence: CDR1 SGHTA, CDR2 FQGNSA. The DNA of the CDR3 is TGTGCCAGCAGCCCGAGGACAGGGAACACCGGGGAGCTGTTTTTT. It encodes CASSPRTGNTGELFF.

The rearrangement joins TRBV19 to TRBJ2-2; 11 bases are a match to TRBD2. Germline V gives CDR1 LNHDA, CDR2 SQIVND (reference sequence). The V gene end was trimmed by 6 bases and the J gene end by 7 bases; junction bases not matched to a gene: 7. This CDR3 is built from 15 residues. The DNA for the CDR3 is TGTGCCAGTAGCTTAGCGGGAGGGATCGGCGGGGAGCTGTTTTTT. It encodes CASSLAGGIGGELFF. The complete variable domain, with remaining parts taken from reference TRBV19 and TRBJ2-2, reads DGGITQSPKYLFRKEGQNVTLSCEQNLNHDAMYWYRQDPGQGLRLIYYSQIVNDFQKGDIAEGYSVSREKKESFPLTVTSAQKNPTAFYLCASSLAGGIGGELFFGEGSRLTVL.

The rearrangement links TRBV16 to TRBJ2-1; D unresolved. V shed 1 base and J shed 10 bases, with 5 bases lying between them. Germline lookup yields CDR1 KGHSY and CDR2 FQNENV. The CDR3 is 11 residues long. The DNA for the CDR3 is TGTGCCAGCAGCCAATACGGGGAGCAGTTCTTC. It yields the protein CASSQYGEQFF.

The gene calls are TRBV30 and TRBJ2-3, with 10 bases identical to TRBD2. After removal of 7 bases from V and 0 bases from J, the junction contained 7 bases not matched to a gene. The CDR3 length is 15 residues. CDR1 GTSNPN and CDR2 SVGIG come from the germline V gene (reference sequence). CDR3 loop: CAFSSGRASTDTQYF. CDR3 bases: TGTGCCTTTTCTAGCGGGAGAGCTAGCACAGATACGCAGTATTTT.

This chain uses TRBV30 with TRBJ2-1, with 9 bases lining up with TRBD2. The V and J ends lost 4 bases and 13 bases, in that order; junction bases with no gene match: 14. Germline V gives CDR1 GTSNPN, CDR2 SVGIG (reference sequence). CDR3 length: 14 residues. CDR3 region: CAWMKLRLAANQFF. Written as DNA, the CDR3 is TGTGCCTGGATGAAACTGAGACTAGCGGCAAATCAGTTCTTC.

This chain links TRBV13 with TRBJ2-3; 7 nucleotides line up with TRBD2. Germline assignment: CDR1 PRHDT and CDR2 FYEKMQ (reference sequence). With V trimmed by 9 bases and J by 7 bases, 4 bases remained unmatched. The CDR3 extends over 11 amino acids. CDR3 region: CASGEGNTQYF. DNA of the CDR3: TGTGCCAGTGGGGAGGGTAATACGCAGTATTTT.

The J gene is TRBJ1-2, the V gene TRBV27; no definite D call. CDR1 MNHEY and CDR2 SMNVEV come from the germline V gene (reference sequence). V was trimmed by 2 bases and J by 5 bases, leaving 9 bases between them. CDR3 length: 13 residues. The CDR3 spells CASSLVLGYGYTF. The CDR3, as DNA: TGTGCCAGCAGTTTAGTCCTCGGGTATGGCTACACCTTC.

V is TRBV6-5 and J is TRBJ2-5; 9 bases are shared with TRBD2. Germline CDR1 MNHEY, CDR2 SVGAGI. The CDR3 loop spans 15 amino acids. Trimming removed 2 bases from V and 9 bases from J; junction bases left unmatched: 10. CDR3 amino acids: CASSYLSGSKRPQYF. The DNA of the CDR3 is TGTGCCAGCAGTTACCTTAGCGGGAGCAAGAGACCCCAGTACTTC.